The 29 T cell receptor beta chains below come from one sample, sequenced in a study of spatial heterogeneity in lung cancer. Study results and limitations: Tumors with more nonsynonymous mutations had more expanded intratumoral alpha and beta TCRs.

TCRdb ran MiXCR on the 5' RACE reads and lists one entry per CDR3 protein. The table lists fewer than 15,000 distinct CDR3 sequences, around 5.9% of them singletons. Their cognate antigens are unknown. The time point: sample taken at primary tumor resection. The sample was lung tumor tissue, taken at surgery. The receptors shown here come from a female donor with early-stage non-small cell lung cancer.

This clonotype was detected many times. For a library built for alpha chains, this beta chain is a stray read; little rests on its size. The chain joins TRBV6-2 or TRBV6-3 to TRBJ1-2; D is unclear. The CDR3 length is 15 residues. V lost 6 bases and J lost 0, with 14 bases in between. Germline V gives CDR1 MNHEY, CDR2 SVGEGT. The CDR3 DNA reads as TGTGCCAGCAGGCCAGCCGGGTTATCTAACTATGGCTACACCTTC. This gives the protein CASRPAGLSNYGYTF.

This clonotype has at least ten counts. The library was prepared for alpha chains; this beta chain is a stray read, so its frequency means little. The chain links TRBV10-3 to TRBJ2-7; 7 bases align to TRBD1. Germline loops: CDR1 ENHRY, CDR2 SYGVKD. V trimming: 2 bases; J trimming: 0 bases; junction bases outside the gene matches: 7. There are 16 residues in the CDR3. CDR3 residues: CAISEPGQRTSYEQYF. In nucleotides, the CDR3 is TGTGCCATCAGTGAGCCGGGACAGAGAACCTCCTACGAGCAGTACTTC.

At least ten counts were recorded for this clonotype. This beta chain turned up in a library designed for alpha chains; as an off-target read, its abundance says little. The chain's CDR3 is CATSLRTGVAKNIQYF. The CDR3, as DNA: TGTGCCACCAGCTTACGAACAGGGGTAGCCAAAAACATTCAGTACTTC. The chain combines TRBV15 with TRBJ2-4, with 7 bases lining up with TRBD1. Germline values: CDR1 LNHNV, CDR2 YYDKDF (reference sequence). V trimming: 5 bases; J trimming: 0 bases; junction bases outside the gene matches: 7. The CDR3 runs 16 residues. Full variable domain (rest looked up from reference TRBV15 and TRBJ2-4): DAMVIQNPRYQVTQFGKPVTLSCSQTLNHNVMYWYQQKSSQAPKLLFHYYDKDFNNEADTPDNFQSRRPNTSFCFLDIRSPGLGDTAMYLCATSLRTGVAKNIQYFGAGTRLSVL.

The table lists this clonotype with many counts. Because this beta chain is a stray read in a library intended to capture alpha chains, its abundance should not be given much weight. This rearrangement joins TRBV7-8 to TRBJ1-4, with a weak D call TRBD1 (5 bases). Trimming left V 0 bases short and J 3 bases short, with 8 bases between. Per the germline V gene, CDR1 is SGHVS and CDR2 is FQNEAQ. This CDR3 has 15 residues. CDR3 in amino acids: CASSLAGDPNEKLFF. The DNA for the CDR3 is TGTGCCAGCAGCTTAGCGGGGGACCCTAATGAAAAACTGTTTTTT.

This clonotype was detected many times. As an off-target read in a library built for alpha chains, this beta chain has a frequency of little significance. The chain joins TRBV20-1 to TRBJ2-2; tentatively, D is TRBD2 (5 bases). This CDR3 contains 13 residues. CDR1 and CDR2 from the germline V gene are DFQATT and SNEGSKA (reference sequence). Between the trimmed V and J ends, which lost 0 bases and 6 bases, there was a span of 8 bases. The CDR3 DNA is TGCAGTGCTAGAGAACTAGTTGCCGGGGAGCTGTTTTTT. Protein: CSARELVAGELFF.

This clonotype came up many times. As an off-target read in a library built for alpha chains, this beta chain has a frequency of little significance. The rearrangement uses TRBV2 and TRBJ1-6; D remains unclear. CDR3 length: 15 residues. Trimming left V 8 bases short and J 0 bases short, with 11 bases between. Germline assignment: CDR1 SNHLY and CDR2 FYNNEI. CDR3 residues: CASVNEFSYNSPLHF. The DNA of the CDR3 is TGTGCCAGCGTCAACGAGTTCTCCTATAATTCACCCCTCCACTTT.

This clonotype has at least ten counts. This beta chain lies outside the target of a library built for alpha chains; its clone size means little. V usage is TRBV7-3 and J usage is TRBJ1-3; 10 nucleotides agree with TRBD1. The CDR3 consists of 21 residues. Per germline, CDR1 SGHTA and CDR2 FQGTGA. The J segment lost 0 bases and the V segment lost 9 bases, leaving 23 bases of the junction unmatched. The CDR3 spells CARWEFGPGQGTGCSGNTIYF. CDR3 bases: TGTGCCAGATGGGAGTTTGGACCGGGACAGGGGACGGGGTGCTCTGGAAACACCATATATTTT.

Ten or more counts support this clonotype. The library was prepared for alpha chains; this beta chain is a stray read, so its frequency means little. The CDR3 DNA sequence: TGTGCCAGCAGCTATGACCTAGACAGGGACGGTAGGATGCCCCAGCATTTT. This gives the protein CASSYDLDRDGRMPQHF. The rearrangement links TRBV12-3 or TRBV12-4 to TRBJ1-5; 7 nucleotides agree with TRBD1. The J segment lost 9 bases and the V segment lost 6 bases, leaving 20 bases of the junction unmatched. The CDR3 runs to 17 residues.

This clonotype is termed medium-sized. Being off target in a library aimed at alpha chains, this beta chain has a size of little meaning. The rearrangement uses TRBV28 and TRBJ2-4, with D perhaps TRBD1 or TRBD2 (6 bases each). The germline V gene encodes CDR1 MDHEN and CDR2 SYDVKM. Trimming took off 6 bases at V and 5 bases at J, with 17 bases between the two ends. The CDR3 sequence is 15 residues long. CDR3 in amino acids: CASRSHREVQNIQYF. The CDR3 DNA sequence: TGTGCCAGCAGGTCACACAGGGAGGTGCAAAACATTCAGTACTTC. The full variable domain, with the rest looked up from reference TRBV28 and TRBJ2-4, is DVKVTQSSRYLVKRTGEKVFLECVQDMDHENMFWYRQDPGLGLRLIYFSYDVKMKEKGDIPEGYSVSREKKERFSLILESASTNQTSMYLCASRSHREVQNIQYFGAGTRLSVL.

This clonotype was seen ten or more times. The library was built for alpha chains, so this beta chain is an off-target read and its size means little. The CDR3 nucleotides read TGTGCCAGCAGTTTGGGGTACCGGGACAGAGCCTACGAGCAGTACTTC. Translation gives CASSLGYRDRAYEQYF. The chain combines TRBV12-3 or TRBV12-4 with TRBJ2-7, with 7 nucleotides matching TRBD1. The CDR3 spans 16 residues. The ends lost 3 bases at V and 2 bases at J; junction bases unmatched: 10.

This clonotype showed up many times. This beta chain represents an off-target read in a library built for alpha chains; its size is of limited meaning. The V and J genes are TRBV18 and TRBJ1-2; 7 bases fit TRBD1. Trimming removed 3 bases from V and 8 bases from J; junction bases left unmatched: 12. CDR3 size: 15 residues. CDR1 and CDR2 from the germline V gene are KGHSH and LQKENI. In nucleotides, the CDR3 is TGTGCCAGCTCACCCCCAGGGGGTAGAGATTACGGCTACACCTTC. Translated: CASSPPGGRDYGYTF.

This clonotype came up once. This beta chain appears as a stray read in a library generated for alpha chains; its size is not informative. J is TRBJ1-4 and V is TRBV7-6; D not resolved. CDR3 size: 15 residues. V dropped 5 bases and J dropped 6 bases, with 16 bases sitting between them. Germline-derived CDR1 and CDR2 are SGHVS and FNYEAQ. This chain's CDR3 is CASSATDLGDEKLFF. CDR3 DNA: TGTGCCAGCAGCGCTACAGACCTGGGAGATGAAAAACTGTTTTTT. Drawing the rest from reference TRBV7-6 and TRBJ1-4, the complete variable domain is GAGVSQSPRYKVTKRGQDVALRCDPISGHVSLYWYRQALGQGPEFLTYFNYEAQQDKSGLPNDRFSAERPEGSISTLTIQRTEQRDSAMYRCASSATDLGDEKLFFGSGTQLSVL.

This clonotype showed up many times. A library prepared for alpha chains yielded this beta chain as an off-target read; its size is of little meaning. The chain joins TRBV20-1 to TRBJ1-3; D is undetermined. V was trimmed by 6 bases and J by 0 bases, leaving 9 bases between them. CDR1 is DFQATT and CDR2 is SNEGSKA in the germline V gene (reference sequence). This CDR3 contains 13 residues. Here the CDR3 DNA reads TGCAGTGCCCGCATAGACTCTGGAAACACCATATATTTT. Residues: CSARIDSGNTIYF.

This clonotype was found many times. Within a library made for alpha chains, this beta chain is off target, and its count is uninformative. The CDR3 here is CSVDLRASGYNEQFF. CDR3 bases: TGCAGCGTTGATCTCAGAGCTAGCGGGTACAATGAGCAGTTCTTC. The V and J genes are TRBV29-1 and TRBJ2-1; 8 positions agree with TRBD2. The J segment lost 4 bases and the V segment lost 3 bases, leaving 8 bases of the junction unmatched. CDR1 SQVTM and CDR2 ANQGSEA come from the germline V gene. The CDR3 is 15 amino acids.

This clonotype was observed many times. This beta chain is off target for a library built for alpha chains, so its abundance means little. J is TRBJ2-7 and V is TRBV5-1, with a weak D call TRBD2 (6 bases). Looked up from germline, CDR1 is SGHRS and CDR2 is YFSETQ. V was cut by 7 bases and J by 2 bases, with 16 bases left in between. There are 14 residues in the CDR3. CDR3 nucleotide sequence: TGCGCCAGCGAACCTGGTAGCGGCCCCTACGAGCAGTACTTC. It is translated as CASEPGSGPYEQYF.

At least ten counts were recorded for this clonotype. This beta chain is an off-target read within a library intended for alpha chains, so its frequency means little. This rearrangement joins TRBV28 to TRBJ2-1; 9 bases align to TRBD1. Germline V CDR1 and CDR2: MDHEN, SYDVKM. The CDR3 sequence is 15 residues long. Trimming took 5 bases from V and 8 from J; bases not matched to a gene: 10. The CDR3 spells CASSTGQGFLDEQFF. CDR3 bases: TGTGCCAGCAGTACGGGACAGGGCTTTTTAGATGAGCAGTTCTTC.

This clonotype showed up many times. This beta chain is an unintended read in a library built for alpha chains; its size means little. CDR3 sequence: CSARGQGIYNEQFF. The CDR3 nucleotides read TGCAGTGCTAGGGGACAGGGGATATACAATGAGCAGTTCTTC. The rearrangement joins TRBV20-1 to TRBJ2-1; 10 bases map to TRBD1. With 3 bases clipped from V and 4 bases from J, the junction kept 3 bases outside the gene matches. Germline lookup yields CDR1 DFQATT and CDR2 SNEGSKA (reference sequence). The CDR3 is 14 amino acids.

This clonotype was seen ten or more times. Because this beta chain is a stray read in a library intended to capture alpha chains, its abundance should not be given much weight. The gene calls are TRBV18 and TRBJ2-5; D not certain. The CDR3 is 15 residues long. Germline CDR1 and CDR2: KGHSH and LQKENI. Trimming pared 1 base from V and 4 bases from J, leaving 13 bases between. The CDR3 region has the DNA TGTGCCAGCTCACCACGCTCGGTGCCGGGAGAGACCCAGTACTTC. Translation gives CASSPRSVPGETQYF. Based on the CDR3 plus reference TRBV18 and TRBJ2-5, the full variable domain is NAGVMQNPRHLVRRRGQEARLRCSPMKGHSHVYWYRQLPEEGLKFMVYLQKENIIDESGMPKERFSAEFPKEGPSILRIQQVVRGDSAAYFCASSPRSVPGETQYFGPGTRLLVL.

This clonotype was seen repeatedly, ten times or more. In a library made to pick up alpha chains, this beta chain is a stray read with a size that means little. The chain couples TRBV12-3 or TRBV12-4 to TRBJ2-1; 11 positions agree with TRBD2. The CDR3 covers 22 residues. V dropped 4 bases and J dropped 1; count of bases not matched to a gene: 21. CDR3 DNA: TGTGCCAGCAGTTCGAACACCGCGACTAGCGGGGTGGTTGGAATTTCCTACAATGAGCAGTTCTTC. It encodes CASSSNTATSGVVGISYNEQFF.

The table lists this clonotype with many counts. With the library built for alpha chains, this beta chain is off target and its frequency is not meaningful. The chain carries TRBV27 and TRBJ1-2; 8 bases agree with TRBD1. Germline CDR1 is MNHEY and CDR2 is SMNVEV (reference sequence). V shed 4 bases, J shed 4 bases, and the junction held 8 bases outside the gene matches. The CDR3 is made up of 15 amino acids. Here the CDR3 reads CASSSTGGWIYGYTF. CDR3 nucleotide sequence: TGTGCCAGCAGTTCCACAGGGGGTTGGATCTATGGCTACACCTTC.

This clonotype was observed at least ten times. This beta chain is off target for a library built for alpha chains, so its abundance means little. The chain joins TRBV6-5 to TRBJ2-3, with 13 bases fitting TRBD2. Trimming removed 6 bases from V and 6 bases from J; junction bases left unmatched: 6. Germline V gene lookup returns CDR1 MNHEY and CDR2 SVGAGI. CDR3 length equals 15 residues. CDR3 residues: CASSRLAGGRDTQYF. CDR3 coding DNA: TGTGCCAGCAGCCGACTAGCGGGGGGCCGGGATACGCAGTATTTT.

This clonotype was seen at least ten times. A library prepared for alpha chains yielded this beta chain as an off-target read; its size is of little meaning. The gene calls are TRBV3-1 and TRBJ2-5; the match to TRBD2 covers 9 bases. The ends lost 3 bases at V and 4 bases at J; junction bases unmatched: 3. The CDR3 consists of 14 residues. From germline, CDR1 is LGHDT and CDR2 YNNKEL (reference sequence). The CDR3 nucleotides are TGTGCCAGCAGCCAGGGACTAGCTCGAGAGACCCAGTACTTC. Protein product: CASSQGLARETQYF.

This clonotype occurred many times. With the library built for alpha chains, this beta chain is off target and its frequency is not meaningful. The chain employs TRBV9 and TRBJ2-7; no reliable D call. V lost 0 bases to trimming and J lost 0 bases, with 10 bases between them. The CDR3 is made up of 15 amino acids. The V gene's germline CDR1 is SGDLS and CDR2 YYNGEE. The CDR3 nucleotides are TGTGCCAGCAGCGTAGGCCTACAGAGCTCCTACGAGCAGTACTTC. Amino acid sequence: CASSVGLQSSYEQYF.

This clonotype was recorded many times. For a library built for alpha chains, this beta chain is a stray read; little rests on its size. The rearrangement uses TRBV11-2 and TRBJ2-2; D is ambiguous. This CDR3 spans 14 amino acids. Germline CDR1 SGHAT, CDR2 FQNNGV. V lost 5 bases, J lost 6 bases, and 13 bases lay in between. The CDR3 loop is CASSAYSGPGELFF. CDR3 nucleotides: TGTGCCAGCAGCGCCTATTCGGGTCCCGGGGAGCTGTTTTTT.

The table lists this clonotype with many counts. Since it is a stray read in a library aimed at alpha chains, this beta chain has a size that is not meaningful. The chain is built from TRBV4-3 and TRBJ1-1, with no clear D. Germline V gene lookup returns CDR1 LGHNA and CDR2 YSLEER. The CDR3 totals 16 residues. V lost 0 bases, J lost 0 bases, and 11 bases lay in between. CDR3 bases: TGCGCCAGCAGCCAAGATCTGGGATTTCTGAACACTGAAGCTTTCTTT. This encodes CASSQDLGFLNTEAFF.

At least ten counts were recorded for this clonotype. Within a library made for alpha chains, this beta chain is off target, and its count is uninformative. J is TRBJ2-7 and V is TRBV2; the D gene could be TRBD1 or TRBD2 (5 bases each). This CDR3 contains 13 residues. Germline-derived CDR1 and CDR2 are SNHLY and FYNNEI. Trimming stripped 10 bases from V and 5 bases from J, with 18 bases between. The chain's CDR3 is CATSGQGRHEQYF. The CDR3 region has the DNA TGTGCCACCTCGGGGCAGGGTCGCCACGAGCAGTACTTC.

In its sample, this clonotype was seen many times. Since the library was made to target alpha chains, this beta chain is a stray read and its abundance is not meaningful. The chain joins TRBV21-1 to TRBJ1-2; the D segment call TRBD1 is taken from the table without a DNA check. TRBV21-1 is described as a pseudogene. The CDR3 runs to 13 residues. CDR3 DNA: TGTGCCGGGGGGCTGCGGGCTAACTATGGCTACACCTTC. Amino acid sequence: CAGGLRANYGYTF.

This clonotype is medium-sized in the sample. As an off-target read in a library built for alpha chains, this beta chain has a frequency of little significance. This chain connects TRBV7-8 to TRBJ1-1; D is perhaps TRBD1 (5 bases). Germline V gene sequence: CDR1 SGHVS, CDR2 FQNEAQ. The CDR3 consists of 14 residues. V was trimmed by 2 bases and J by 6 bases, leaving 13 bases between them. The CDR3 is CASSLRPRVPEAFF. Written as DNA, the CDR3 is TGTGCCAGCAGCTTACGCCCCAGGGTGCCTGAAGCTTTCTTT.

This clonotype has a count of ten or more. This beta chain represents an off-target read in a library built for alpha chains; its size is of limited meaning. The chain employs TRBV6-5 and TRBJ2-1; no definite D call. V was clipped by 4 bases and J by 6 bases, with 4 bases between them. The CDR3 loop spans 11 amino acids. The germline CDR1 and CDR2 sequences are MNHEY and SVGAGI. CDR3 nucleotides: TGTGCCAGCAGTTTACTCAATGAGCAGTTCTTC. It encodes CASSLLNEQFF.